There are a few counts of the clone carrying this T cell receptor beta chain. The V gene's germline CDR1 is SGHRS and CDR2 YFSETQ. The CDR3 contains 16 residues. With V trimmed by 4 bases and J by 0 bases, 7 bases remained unmatched. This specimen belongs to a study of blood T cell repertoires in COVID-19. Study overall: Collection of acute and convalescent COVID-19 samples took place in the United States, Italy and Spain. T cells, B-cell-depleted T cells, or PBMCs provided the cDNA or gDNA that served as material.

Method: immunoSEQ multiplex PCR; TCRdb's copy keeps in-frame clones and lacks some. This table has around 100,000 clones, about 90% appearing once. The sequence was obtained from a man aged 80 or over with acute or convalescent COVID-19. Sequenced sample: peripheral blood. This chain links TRBV5-1 with TRBJ1-3; TRBD1 agrees at 7 bases. CDR3: CASSKQGTYSGNTIYF. The DNA of the CDR3 is TGCGCCAGCAGCAAACAGGGGACCTACTCTGGAAACACCATATATTTT.